The next 8 T cell receptor beta chains were all read from a single sample in a study of blood T cell repertoires in COVID-19. Clones were sequenced by immunoSEQ multiplex PCR, and TCRdb holds only the in-frame ones, with some missing. The sample gives more than 150,000 clones, 80% of which show up once; over 13% is in the top ten. What was sequenced was PBMCs or T cells enriched from blood (not recorded which). The receptors were gathered from a man aged 60 to 69 who had been exposed to COVID-19.

The chain combines TRBV19 with TRBJ1-4; no clear D gene. From germline, CDR1 is LNHDA and CDR2 SQIVND (reference sequence). Between the trimmed V and J ends, which lost 5 bases and 7 bases, there was a span of 14 bases. CDR3 length: 14 amino acids. The CDR3 reads CASSPTLRGEKLFF. As DNA, the CDR3 is TGTGCCAGTAGTCCGACCTTACGAGGTGAAAAACTGTTTTTT.

The table lists this clone with a count of one. The J gene is TRBJ2-3, the V gene TRBV9, with no clear D. Trimming shortened V by 0 bases and J by 1 base, and 18 bases separated the two germline ends. This CDR3 comprises 18 residues. Germline assignment: CDR1 SGDLS and CDR2 YYNGEE. The CDR3 loop reads CASSVDVGRSKGTDTQYF. The DNA of the CDR3 is TGTGCCAGCAGCGTAGATGTTGGGCGATCTAAAGGCACAGATACGCAGTATTTT. The entire variable domain, with the rest obtained from reference TRBV9 and TRBJ2-3, is as follows: DSGVTQTPKHLITATGQRVTLRCSPRSGDLSVYWYQQSLDQGLQFLIQYYNGEERAKGNILERFSAQQFPDLHSELNLSSLELGDSALYFCASSVDVGRSKGTDTQYFGPGTRLTVL.

The V and J genes are TRBV30 and TRBJ2-7; no definite D call. V was cut by 3 bases and J by 4 bases, with 7 bases left in between. The CDR3 has 11 residues. The germline CDR1 and CDR2 sequences are GTSNPN and SVGIG (reference sequence). CDR3 sequence reads: CAWSARYEQYF. CDR3 nucleotides: TGTGCCTGGAGCGCGAGGTACGAGCAGTACTTC.

CDR3 nucleotides: TGTGCCAGTGCTGCAGCGGGAGACGAGCAGTACTTC. This sequence encodes CASAAAGDEQYF. This rearrangement joins TRBV19 to TRBJ2-7; TRBD2 agrees at 8 bases. This CDR3 contains 12 residues. J lost 5 bases, V lost 8 bases, and 5 bases had no gene match. Germline V gene data show CDR1 as LNHDA and CDR2 as SQIVND (reference sequence). Drawing the rest from reference TRBV19 and TRBJ2-7, the complete variable domain is DGGITQSPKYLFRKEGQNVTLSCEQNLNHDAMYWYRQDPGQGLRLIYYSQIVNDFQKGDIAEGYSVSREKKESFPLTVTSAQKNPTAFYLCASAAAGDEQYFGPGTRLTVT.

This clone showed up just a few times. The chain links TRBV7-7 to TRBJ2-3; D possibly corresponds to TRBD2 (7 bases). Between the trimmed V and J ends, which lost 6 bases and 2 bases, there was a span of 18 bases. This CDR3 contains 16 residues. In germline, CDR1 is SSHAT, CDR2 FNYEAQ (reference sequence). CDR3 coding DNA: TGTGCCAGCAGTTTACGAGGGGGGGACCCCACAGATACGCAGTATTTT. This translates into CASSLRGGDPTDTQYF.

The CDR3 nucleotides read TGTGCCAGCAGCTTAGATCGCGGTTCCGGGGAGCTGTTTTTT. Translating it yields CASSLDRGSGELFF. The gene calls are TRBV7-6 and TRBJ2-2, with unresolved D. The CDR3 is made up of 14 amino acids. V was trimmed by 1 base and J by 6 bases, leaving 9 bases between them. The germline V gene encodes CDR1 SGHVS and CDR2 FNYEAQ.

This chain links TRBV7-2 with TRBJ2-7, with 10 nucleotides matching TRBD2. This CDR3 has 15 amino acids. In germline, CDR1 is SGHTA, CDR2 FQGNSA. V was clipped by 0 bases and J by 6 bases; unmatched bases: 5. CDR3 in DNA: TGTGCCAGCAGCTTAGCGGGGGCTAGCGGGGGCGAGCAGTACTTC. It specifies CASSLAGASGGEQYF.

The rearrangement links TRBV14 to TRBJ2-3; D possibly corresponds to TRBD2 (5 bases). The germline V gene encodes CDR1 SGHDN and CDR2 FVKESK. This CDR3 is built from 14 residues. V lost 6 bases and J lost 0, with 10 bases in between. The CDR3 loop is CASRGAVSTDTQYF. CDR3 sequence (DNA): TGTGCCAGCAGGGGAGCGGTTAGCACAGATACGCAGTATTTT. Together with reference TRBV14 and TRBJ2-3, the CDR3 gives the full variable domain: EAGVTQFPSHSVIEKGQTVTLRCDPISGHDNLYWYRRVMGKEIKFLLHFVKESKQDESGMPNNRFLAERTGGTYSTLKVQPAELEDSGVYFCASRGAVSTDTQYFGPGTRLTVL.